The 28 T cell receptor beta chains in this list originate from one sample, sequenced in a study of T cells expressing NK-cell markers. TCRdb reprocessed the 5' RACE reads and reports one entry per CDR3 protein, with no DNA. The sample is made up of some 390,000 distinct CDR3 sequences, and the top ten hold about 10% of it. Sequencing was carried out using blood T cells: a sorted CD56 or NKG2C T cell subset, CD4+ or CD8+ T cells, or bulk PBMC T cells (not recorded which). The receptor set was obtained from a woman aged 50 to 65 in good health.

The chain has TRBV29-1 and TRBJ2-3; TCRdb selects TRBD1, and the lack of DNA leaves this call unchecked. Per germline, CDR1 SQVTM and CDR2 ANQGSEA. This CDR3 region has 12 residues. CDR3 residues: CSAADRADTQYF.

The rearrangement uses TRBV4-1 and TRBJ1-2; lacking DNA, the TRBD1 call made by TCRdb goes unchecked. The CDR3 has 14 amino acids. Germline V gene sequence: CDR1 MGHRA, CDR2 YSYEKL. The CDR3 loop reads CASSPRTGSYGYTF.

The V and J genes are TRBV5-1 and TRBJ2-1; TCRdb names TRBD1, which stays unverified in the absence of DNA. The germline gives CDR1 SGHRS, CDR2 YFSETQ. The length of the CDR3 is 14 residues. The CDR3: CASSQAMGPNEQFF.

The rearrangement joins TRBV25-1 to TRBJ2-1. Germline V gene sequence: CDR1 MGHDK, CDR2 SYGVNS. The CDR3 has 14 residues. CDR3: CASSEAWEYNEQFF.

The chain has TRBV5-1 and TRBJ1-1; TCRdb gives TRBD1 as the D gene, but with no DNA this cannot be confirmed. Per the germline V gene, CDR1 is SGHRS and CDR2 is YFSETQ. CDR3 length equals 16 residues. CDR3 loop: CASSLGTGVMNTEAFF.

This chain links TRBV7-6 with TRBJ2-3; TCRdb outputs TRBD1, but without DNA this stays unchecked. Germline V gene data show CDR1 as SGHVS and CDR2 as FNYEAQ. CDR3 length: 16 amino acids. The chain's CDR3 is CASSSRTATSTDTQYF.

The chain is built from TRBV5-1 and TRBJ2-1; with no DNA, the TCRdb D assignment of TRBD1 cannot be verified. Germline V gene data show CDR1 as SGHRS and CDR2 as YFSETQ. The CDR3 loop spans 12 amino acids. CDR3 sequence: CAPIQGPNEQFF.

CDR3 residues: CASSLAGAEQFF. The chain links TRBV5-1 to TRBJ2-1; the D gene TCRdb calls, TRBD1, cannot be checked with no DNA. Germline loops: CDR1 SGHRS, CDR2 YFSETQ. There are 12 residues in the CDR3.

The gene calls are TRBV4-1 and TRBJ2-7; TCRdb indicates TRBD1, and absent DNA this call remains unverified. The CDR3 sequence is 17 residues long. Germline V gives CDR1 MGHRA, CDR2 YSYEKL. The CDR3 is CASSQDTGTGNSDEQYF.

V usage is TRBV5-1 and J usage is TRBJ2-3; TCRdb gives TRBD1 as the D gene, but with no DNA this cannot be confirmed. CDR1 and CDR2 from the germline V gene are SGHRS and YFSETQ. This CDR3 has 14 residues. CDR3: CASSLAGREDTQYF.

The chain recombines TRBV25-1 with TRBJ2-5. Germline CDR1 and CDR2: MGHDK and SYGVNS. The CDR3 has 15 amino acids. The CDR3 here is CASSRTTPVEETQYF.

The genes are TRBV11-2 and TRBJ2-5; TCRdb calls TRBD1, which cannot be checked without DNA. This CDR3 has 15 residues. From germline, CDR1 is SGHAT and CDR2 FQNNGV. CDR3 sequence reads: CASSLNWAGQETQYF.

The rearrangement links TRBV6-5 to TRBJ2-1; absent DNA, TCRdb's TRBD1 call cannot be checked. This CDR3 contains 14 residues. CDR1 and CDR2 from the germline V gene are MNHEY and SVGAGI. The CDR3 region is CASSYDSNYNEQFF.

The chain combines TRBV14 with TRBJ2-1; the D call of TRBD2 rests on TCRdb alone, since no DNA is present to check it. Germline CDR1 and CDR2: SGHDN and FVKESK. This CDR3 is 15 amino acids long. CDR3: CASSQVLGGGNEQFF.

This chain links TRBV5-1 with TRBJ2-3. This CDR3 has 15 amino acids. Germline V gene lookup returns CDR1 SGHRS and CDR2 YFSETQ. CDR3 in amino acids: CASSLPKSSTDTQYF.

The chain has TRBV12-3 or TRBV12-4 and TRBJ2-3; TCRdb designates TRBD2, a call that cannot be tested without DNA. This CDR3 is 16 amino acids long. The CDR3 is CASSSDLGWDSDTQYF.

The chain carries TRBV2 and TRBJ1-4; TCRdb names TRBD1, which stays unverified in the absence of DNA. From germline, CDR1 is SNHLY and CDR2 FYNNEI. This CDR3 is 16 amino acids long. CDR3 sequence reads: CASKLGGTGRSGKLFF.

V usage is TRBV9 and J usage is TRBJ2-1; TCRdb's D gene call, TRBD2, goes unchecked for lack of DNA. CDR3 length: 16 residues. The germline V gene encodes CDR1 SGDLS and CDR2 YYNGEE. The CDR3 loop is CASSVSPSGAYNEQFF.

The chain recombines TRBV11-3 with TRBJ2-2. Looked up from germline, CDR1 is SGHNT and CDR2 is YENEEA. The CDR3 length is 13 residues. The CDR3 loop reads CASSSVTTGELFF.

The rearrangement uses TRBV7-3 and TRBJ1-1. This CDR3 has 17 residues. Germline lookup yields CDR1 SGHTA and CDR2 FQGTGA. The CDR3 sequence: CASSLTVGVVRNTEAFF.

The J gene is TRBJ1-2, the V gene TRBV25-1; TCRdb picks TRBD1, but there is no DNA to check that call. The germline gives CDR1 MGHDK, CDR2 SYGVNS. The CDR3 has 16 residues. The CDR3: CASSDRFTGTAYGYTF.

The V call is TRBV2, the J call TRBJ2-2; the TCRdb D gene call, TRBD1, has no DNA to confirm it. Germline V CDR1 and CDR2: SNHLY, FYNNEI. There are 13 residues in the CDR3. CDR3 region: CASSDQGAGELFF.

The J gene is TRBJ2-3, the V gene TRBV27; as DNA is missing, the TRBD2 call by TCRdb cannot be tested. The CDR3 sequence is 16 residues long. CDR1 and CDR2 from the germline V gene are MNHEY and SMNVEV (reference sequence). CDR3 sequence: CASSLGWGASTDTQYF.

The genes are TRBV2 and TRBJ2-1; TCRdb's D call, TRBD1, is unchecked because there is no DNA. There are 16 residues in the CDR3. The V gene's germline CDR1 is SNHLY and CDR2 FYNNEI. The CDR3 spells CATPRGEAGSYNEQFF.

The V call is TRBV14, the J call TRBJ1-1; TCRdb's D call, TRBD1, is unchecked because there is no DNA. The CDR3 is 14 amino acids. Germline loops: CDR1 SGHDN, CDR2 FVKESK. The CDR3 loop reads CASSVGRGTTEAFF.

The V call is TRBV11-3, the J call TRBJ2-2. CDR3 length equals 15 residues. CDR1 is SGHNT and CDR2 is YENEEA in the germline V gene. The CDR3 loop is CASSSRLARTGELFF.

V is TRBV6-5 and J is TRBJ1-4. This CDR3 contains 13 residues. Looked up from germline, CDR1 is MNHEY and CDR2 is SVGAGI. CDR3 sequence reads: CASRRTPNEKLFF.

The V and J genes are TRBV20-1 and TRBJ2-1; TCRdb gives TRBD1 as the D gene, but with no DNA this cannot be confirmed. Germline lookup yields CDR1 DFQATT and CDR2 SNEGSKA (reference sequence). The CDR3 consists of 17 residues. The chain's CDR3 is CSARKPSGAGKLSEQFF.